Listed here is a single T cell receptor beta chain. In the study's own analysis: It was from reference gene primer amplification that nucleated cell counts were estimated. Some clones are missing from TCRdb's copy, which holds only in-frame ones; the method was immunoSEQ multiplex PCR. D and trimming were read from the DNA, whereas the V and J calls and clone size are those reported in that table. This repertoire shows roughly 440,000 clones, around 88% found once; its top ten account for over 9.5%. Seattle participants joined during active infection and were tracked over time. This specimen belongs to a study of blood T cell repertoires in COVID-19. About the research overall: Samples taken during acute and convalescent COVID-19 were collected in the United States, Italy and Spain. T cells, B-cell-depleted T cells, or PBMCs supplied cDNA or gDNA.

The CDR3 length is 15 residues. V lost 4 bases, J lost 0 bases, and 5 bases stayed unmatched. Germline CDR1 is SGHRS and CDR2 is YFSETQ. This TCR came from a woman between 45 and 65 years old with COVID-19, enrolled during active disease. V usage is TRBV5-1 and J usage is TRBJ2-7; 9 nucleotides line up with TRBD1. Sequencing was performed on peripheral blood. The CDR3 is CASSPDRGFSYEQYF. The CDR3 nucleotides are TGCGCCAGCAGCCCGGACAGGGGCTTCTCCTACGAGCAGTACTTC. The full variable domain, with the rest looked up from reference TRBV5-1 and TRBJ2-7, is KAGVTQTPRYLIKTRGQQVTLSCSPISGHRSVSWYQQTPGQGLQFLFEYFSETQRNKGNFPGRFSGRQFSNSRSEMNVSTLELGDSALYLCASSPDRGFSYEQYFGPGTRLTVT.